This T cell receptor (beta chain) was profiled in a study of T cell responses to AZD1222 COVID-19 vaccine. Whole-study results and caveats: Baseline antibody screening turned up just a handful of seropositive AZD1222 recipients. Rises in breadth and depth of Spike-specific TCRs came after two AZD1222 doses. Most donors were white British and more were female, and clonal diversity was possibly underestimated.

Measured with immunoSEQ multiplex PCR; TCRdb has only the in-frame clones, and not every one. The sample records fewer than 150,000 clones, roughly 90% being singletons. Points on this clone: No antigen is known for it.

Germline CDR1 reads SGHRS; CDR2 reads YFSETQ. V was clipped by 3 bases and J by 2 bases; unmatched bases: 3. This CDR3 has 15 residues. The V gene is TRBV5-1, the J gene TRBJ2-5; TRBD2 matches at 11 bases. Here the sequenced sample was peripheral blood, taken on day 0 of AZD1222 vaccination. This receptor was identified in an adult in good health. CDR3 in DNA: TGCGCCAGCAGCTCGGGACTAGCGGATCAAGAGACCCAGTACTTC. This encodes CASSSGLADQETQYF.